These T cell receptor beta chains were read from a single sample in a study of regulatory T cells in long-lasting Graves disease. MiXCR, run by TCRdb on the multiplex PCR reads, gives a single entry per CDR3 protein. This sample yields under 500,000 distinct CDR3 sequences, of which less than 25% are seen a single time; around 20% belongs to the top ten. The starting material was peripheral blood mononuclear cells (PBMCs), obtained when the disease was refractory, from a patient treated with antithyroid drugs. Receptors originate from a female donor with Graves disease. Both conserved end residues are part of each CDR3. D genes are given only for firm matches. Expanded clones get a size class; other rows say once, few or many, or leave the size out.

v_call: TRBV7-8
j_call: TRBJ1-4
clone_size: many
d_call: TRBD1
cdr3_nt: TGTGCCAGCAGCCCCCGGGACAGGGATGAAAAACTGTTTTTT
cdr3_aa: CASSPRDRDEKLFF

v_call: TRBV20-1
j_call: TRBJ1-6
clone_size: many
d_call: TRBD1
cdr3_nt: TGCAGTGCTAGCGGGGACAGGGGCTATAATTCACCCCTCCACTTT
cdr3_aa: CSASGDRGYNSPLHF

v_call: TRBV7-8
j_call: TRBJ1-1
clone_size: .
d_call: .
cdr3_nt: TGTGCCAGCAGCCGCTTCGGTGGGGGGGGGGGACCTGAAGCTTTCTTT
cdr3_aa: CASSRFGGGGGPEAFF

v_call: TRBV18
j_call: TRBJ2-7
clone_size: .
d_call: TRBD1
cdr3_nt: TGTGCCAGCTCAAGGGACAGCGTACCTTACGAGCAGTACTTC
cdr3_aa: CASSRDSVPYEQYF

v_call: TRBV5-1
j_call: TRBJ2-7
clone_size: .
d_call: .
cdr3_nt: TGCGCCAGCAGCTTGGCTAGTAACACCCACTACGAGCAGTACTTC
cdr3_aa: CASSLASNTHYEQYF

v_call: TRBV29-1
j_call: TRBJ1-1
clone_size: .
d_call: .
cdr3_nt: TGCAGCGTTGCCAGTTTTGACACTGAAGCTTTCTTT
cdr3_aa: CSVASFDTEAFF

v_call: TRBV7-2
j_call: TRBJ2-1
clone_size: .
d_call: .
cdr3_nt: TGTGCCAGCAGCTTAGAAGGACCCTACAATGAGCAGTTCTTC
cdr3_aa: CASSLEGPYNEQFF

v_call: TRBV28
j_call: TRBJ1-5
clone_size: many
d_call: .
cdr3_nt: TGTGCCAGCAGTTTAACTCCCTGGGTTGGACAGCCCCAGCATTTT
cdr3_aa: CASSLTPWVGQPQHF

v_call: TRBV5-1
j_call: TRBJ2-2
clone_size: .
d_call: TRBD1
cdr3_nt: TGCGCCAGCTCAGGGGGCGAATTTGGCACCGGGGAGCTGTTTTTT
cdr3_aa: CASSGGEFGTGELFF

v_call: TRBV29-1
j_call: TRBJ1-5
clone_size: few
d_call: .
cdr3_nt: TGCAGCGTCCCGCGGGGGGGGCCCTTAGAGCCCCAGCATTTT
cdr3_aa: CSVPRGGPLEPQHF

v_call: TRBV10-3
j_call: TRBJ1-2
clone_size: few
d_call: .
cdr3_nt: TGTGCCACGTATGGGACCCCCCGAGGCTACACCTTC
cdr3_aa: CATYGTPRGYTF

v_call: TRBV7-2
j_call: TRBJ2-7
clone_size: .
d_call: .
cdr3_nt: TGTGCCAACAGCTTAGATATCTTTGGCGAGCAGTACTTC
cdr3_aa: CANSLDIFGEQYF

v_call: TRBV5-1
j_call: TRBJ2-5
clone_size: .
d_call: TRBD1
cdr3_nt: TGCGCCAGCAGCGGAGGGACAGGCGGGGAGACCCAGTACTTC
cdr3_aa: CASSGGTGGETQYF

v_call: TRBV20-1
j_call: TRBJ2-5
clone_size: .
d_call: TRBD2
cdr3_nt: TGCAGTGCTAGAGGCCCCCTCCTCCGGGAGGGCAAGGGGGAGACCCAGTACTTC
cdr3_aa: CSARGPLLREGKGETQYF

v_call: TRBV15
j_call: TRBJ2-2
clone_size: .
d_call: .
cdr3_nt: TGTGCCACCAGCAGAGGAGCGGGCGGGGCCGGGGAGCTGTTTTTT
cdr3_aa: CATSRGAGGAGELFF

v_call: TRBV7-8
j_call: TRBJ1-3
clone_size: .
d_call: .
cdr3_nt: TGTGCCAGCAGCTTAGGTTCGGGCTCTGGAAACACCATATATTTT
cdr3_aa: CASSLGSGSGNTIYF

v_call: TRBV12-3/TRBV12-4
j_call: TRBJ2-7
clone_size: .
d_call: TRBD2
cdr3_nt: TGTGCCAGCAGTGAGCTAGCGGGAGGTTTCTACGAGCAGTACTTC
cdr3_aa: CASSELAGGFYEQYF

v_call: TRBV7-3
j_call: TRBJ2-2
clone_size: .
d_call: .
cdr3_nt: TGTGCCAGCAGCCTTTCTAGCGCCATAAACACCGGGGAGCTGTTTTTT
cdr3_aa: CASSLSSAINTGELFF

v_call: TRBV7-9
j_call: TRBJ1-4
clone_size: many
d_call: .
cdr3_nt: TGTGCCAGCAGCTTAGTCGGGCAGGGTAATGAAAAACTGTTTTTT
cdr3_aa: CASSLVGQGNEKLFF

v_call: TRBV6-1
j_call: TRBJ1-5
clone_size: many
d_call: .
cdr3_nt: TGTGCCAGCAGCCGGGGGGGAAGGGATCAGCCCCAGCATTTT
cdr3_aa: CASSRGGRDQPQHF

v_call: TRBV9
j_call: TRBJ2-2
clone_size: many
d_call: TRBD1
cdr3_nt: TGTGCCAGCAGCGTAGTGGGACAGGGTTGGGGACCTAACACCGGGGAGCTGTTTTTT
cdr3_aa: CASSVVGQGWGPNTGELFF

v_call: TRBV28
j_call: TRBJ2-1
clone_size: .
d_call: .
cdr3_nt: TGTGCCAGCAGCCCCCTGGACACCTGGGCCTATGAGCAGTTCTTC
cdr3_aa: CASSPLDTWAYEQFF

v_call: TRBV4-1
j_call: TRBJ2-7
clone_size: .
d_call: .
cdr3_nt: TGCGCCAGCAGCCAAGAGGGGCATGCGCAAAATTACGAGCAGTACTTC
cdr3_aa: CASSQEGHAQNYEQYF

v_call: TRBV10-3
j_call: TRBJ2-2
clone_size: few
d_call: .
cdr3_nt: TGTGCCATCAGTGTTAAGGGCACCGCAGGCACCGGGGAGCTGTTTTTT
cdr3_aa: CAISVKGTAGTGELFF

v_call: TRBV6-2/TRBV6-3
j_call: TRBJ2-2
clone_size: many
d_call: .
cdr3_nt: TGTGCCAGCAGTGCAGGGACTGTCGGGGAGCTGTTTTTT
cdr3_aa: CASSAGTVGELFF

v_call: TRBV3-1
j_call: TRBJ2-2
clone_size: .
d_call: TRBD1
cdr3_nt: TGTGCCAGCAGCCCAAAAAGGACAGGAGTGGCCGGGGAGCTGTTTTTT
cdr3_aa: CASSPKRTGVAGELFF

v_call: TRBV12-3/TRBV12-4
j_call: TRBJ1-3
clone_size: .
d_call: .
cdr3_nt: TGTGCCAGCAGCTGGGGGGGGTTCTCTGGAAACACCATATATTTT
cdr3_aa: CASSWGGFSGNTIYF

v_call: TRBV3-2
j_call: TRBJ2-7
clone_size: few
d_call: .
cdr3_nt: TGTGCCAGCAGCCAAGACTGGGCCCTAGCTAGCGGGTACGAGCAGTACTTC
cdr3_aa: CASSQDWALASGYEQYF

v_call: TRBV7-2
j_call: TRBJ2-7
clone_size: many
d_call: .
cdr3_nt: TGTGCCAGCAGCTTAGAACGGGCCTCCTACGAGCAGTACTTC
cdr3_aa: CASSLERASYEQYF

v_call: TRBV19
j_call: TRBJ1-5
clone_size: few
d_call: .
cdr3_nt: TGTGCCAGCCACACTCGGGCGAATCAGCCCCAGCATTTT
cdr3_aa: CASHTRANQPQHF

v_call: TRBV4-1
j_call: TRBJ2-5
clone_size: many
d_call: .
cdr3_nt: TGCGCCAGCAGCCATTTACAGGGATCTCAAGAGACCCAGTACTTC
cdr3_aa: CASSHLQGSQETQYF

v_call: TRBV4-3
j_call: TRBJ2-5
clone_size: few
d_call: TRBD2
cdr3_nt: TGCGCCAGCAGCCCTACTTTGGCGGGAGAGGGAGAGACCCAGTACTTC
cdr3_aa: CASSPTLAGEGETQYF

v_call: TRBV28
j_call: TRBJ2-7
clone_size: many
d_call: .
cdr3_nt: TGTGCCAGCAGTTTTGGTTCCGAGCAGTACTTC
cdr3_aa: CASSFGSEQYF

v_call: TRBV7-2
j_call: TRBJ2-5
clone_size: many
d_call: TRBD2
cdr3_nt: TGTGCCAGCAGCTTCCTAGCGGGAGATGGAGAGACCCAGTACTTC
cdr3_aa: CASSFLAGDGETQYF

v_call: TRBV11-2
j_call: TRBJ2-7
clone_size: few
d_call: .
cdr3_nt: TGTGCCAGCAGCTTAGATTTTTCCTACGAGCAGTACTTC
cdr3_aa: CASSLDFSYEQYF

v_call: TRBV2
j_call: TRBJ2-7
clone_size: many
d_call: .
cdr3_nt: TGTGCCAGCAGTGAGGTTGGGAGGTACGAGCAGTACTTC
cdr3_aa: CASSEVGRYEQYF

v_call: TRBV18
j_call: TRBJ2-1
clone_size: .
d_call: .
cdr3_nt: TGTGCCAGCTCCCCTGTCCCGACCTCCTACAATGAGCAGTTCTTC
cdr3_aa: CASSPVPTSYNEQFF

v_call: TRBV27
j_call: TRBJ1-2
clone_size: many
d_call: .
cdr3_nt: TGTGCCAGCAGCCAGGGGACCAGGTTATCCGACGGCTACACCTTC
cdr3_aa: CASSQGTRLSDGYTF

v_call: TRBV24-1
j_call: TRBJ2-2
clone_size: .
d_call: TRBD2
cdr3_nt: TGTGCCACCAGTGAATTAGCGGGAGAGCTATCCGGGGAGCTGTTTTTT
cdr3_aa: CATSELAGELSGELFF

v_call: TRBV5-1
j_call: TRBJ1-1
clone_size: .
d_call: .
cdr3_nt: TGCGCCAGCAGCTCGGATCCCTCAAACACTGAAGCTTTCTTT
cdr3_aa: CASSSDPSNTEAFF

v_call: TRBV29-1
j_call: TRBJ1-1
clone_size: many
d_call: TRBD1
cdr3_nt: TGCAGCGTTAAACAGGGGCGGACTGAAGCTTTCTTT
cdr3_aa: CSVKQGRTEAFF

v_call: TRBV11-2
j_call: TRBJ2-7
clone_size: many
d_call: .
cdr3_nt: TGTGCCAGCAGCTTAGATTACGGCTTACAGTACTTC
cdr3_aa: CASSLDYGLQYF

v_call: TRBV20-1
j_call: TRBJ1-5
clone_size: .
d_call: .
cdr3_nt: TGCAGTGCTAGCGCCACCGGGACTTTCACGGGGGGTCAGCCCCAGCATTTT
cdr3_aa: CSASATGTFTGGQPQHF

v_call: TRBV2
j_call: TRBJ2-7
clone_size: many
d_call: .
cdr3_nt: TGTGCCAGCAGTGAGGAAAACGCCTACGAGCAGTACTTC
cdr3_aa: CASSEENAYEQYF

v_call: TRBV19
j_call: TRBJ1-4
clone_size: .
d_call: .
cdr3_nt: TGTGCCAGTAGTCTCACACAGGGAGGTGAAAAACTGTTTTTT
cdr3_aa: CASSLTQGGEKLFF

v_call: TRBV3-1
j_call: TRBJ2-2
clone_size: .
d_call: TRBD1
cdr3_nt: TGTGCCAGCAGCCAACGGACAGGGAGGAGCACCGGGGAGCTGTTTTTT
cdr3_aa: CASSQRTGRSTGELFF

v_call: TRBV28
j_call: TRBJ2-7
clone_size: many
d_call: TRBD1
cdr3_nt: TGTGCCAGCAGCTCTCCGGGGACAGGGGGCCATAGCTACGAGCAGTACTTC
cdr3_aa: CASSSPGTGGHSYEQYF

v_call: TRBV6-2/TRBV6-3
j_call: TRBJ2-2
clone_size: .
d_call: TRBD1
cdr3_nt: TGTGCCAGCAGTTACGGGACAGGGGGCCTTGGGGAGCTGTTTTTT
cdr3_aa: CASSYGTGGLGELFF

v_call: TRBV6-1
j_call: TRBJ2-5
clone_size: .
d_call: TRBD2
cdr3_nt: TGTGCCAGCAGCCTGGGACTAGCGGGAGATGAGACCCAGTACTTC
cdr3_aa: CASSLGLAGDETQYF

v_call: TRBV27
j_call: TRBJ1-1
clone_size: many
d_call: .
cdr3_nt: TGTGCCAGCAGTATGGCCTTCGACATCTCGAACACTGAAGCTTTCTTT
cdr3_aa: CASSMAFDISNTEAFF

v_call: TRBV14
j_call: TRBJ2-4
clone_size: .
d_call: .
cdr3_nt: TGTGCCAGCAGCCAAACTTCGCGCGGGGCCTGGGACATTCAGTACTTC
cdr3_aa: CASSQTSRGAWDIQYF

v_call: TRBV7-9
j_call: TRBJ1-2
clone_size: .
d_call: .
cdr3_nt: TGTGCCAGCAGCCCACTTGGGCAGGGCCGCTCAGAAAAGGATGGCTACACCTTC
cdr3_aa: CASSPLGQGRSEKDGYTF

v_call: TRBV6-5
j_call: TRBJ2-5
clone_size: few
d_call: .
cdr3_nt: TGTGCCAGCAGCTACCCCCCTCACAGGGTGGGGAGAGAGACCCAGTACTTC
cdr3_aa: CASSYPPHRVGRETQYF